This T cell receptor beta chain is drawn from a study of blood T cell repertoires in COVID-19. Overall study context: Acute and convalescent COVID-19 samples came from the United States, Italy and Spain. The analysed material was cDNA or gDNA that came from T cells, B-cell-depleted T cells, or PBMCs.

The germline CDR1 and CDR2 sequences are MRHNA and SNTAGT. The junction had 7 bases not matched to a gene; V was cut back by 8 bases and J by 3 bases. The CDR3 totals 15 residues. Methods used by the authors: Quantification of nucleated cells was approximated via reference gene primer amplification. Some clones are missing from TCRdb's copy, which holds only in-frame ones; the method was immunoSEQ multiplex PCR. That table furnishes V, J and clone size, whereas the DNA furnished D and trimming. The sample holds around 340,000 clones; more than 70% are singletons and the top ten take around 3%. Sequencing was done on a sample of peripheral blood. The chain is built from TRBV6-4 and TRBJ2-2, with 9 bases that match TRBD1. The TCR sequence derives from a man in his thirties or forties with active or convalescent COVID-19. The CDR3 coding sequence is TGTGCCAGCCGCCGGGACAGGGTGGACACCGGGGAGCTGTTTTTT. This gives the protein CASRRDRVDTGELFF.